A selection of T cell receptor beta chains follows, all from one sample in a study of blood T cell repertoires in COVID-19. Libraries were prepared by immunoSEQ multiplex PCR; TCRdb keeps only in-frame clonotypes and omits some of them. Here the sample spans approximately 150,000 clones, around 87% being singletons. Sequencing was done on a sample of peripheral blood. The origin of the receptors is a woman of 80 years or more with COVID-19, enrolled during active disease. The CDR3 runs from the conserved cysteine through the conserved F or W. A D gene is named only where the DNA matches it firmly. A row's size may be missing; if present it is once, few, many or a size class.

cdr3_aa: CASSYSSADTQYF
cdr3_nt: TGTGCCAGCAGTTACTCGAGTGCAGATACGCAGTATTTT
d_call: -
j_call: TRBJ2-3
v_call: TRBV6-2/TRBV6-3
clone_size: many

cdr3_aa: CASSFRVGNTEAFF
cdr3_nt: TGTGCCAGCAGTTTCAGGGTGGGGAACACTGAAGCTTTCTTT
d_call: -
j_call: TRBJ1-1
v_call: TRBV6-5
clone_size: -

cdr3_aa: CASRTSGSYIQYF
cdr3_nt: TGTGCCAGCAGAACTAGCGGGAGTTACATTCAGTACTTC
d_call: TRBD2
j_call: TRBJ2-4
v_call: TRBV6-5
clone_size: -

cdr3_aa: CASSVGGGRSTDTQYF
cdr3_nt: TGTGCCAGCAGCGTAGGTGGCGGGAGAAGCACAGATACGCAGTATTTT
d_call: TRBD2
j_call: TRBJ2-3
v_call: TRBV9
clone_size: -

cdr3_aa: CASSLRVGGEFFF
cdr3_nt: TGTGCCAGCAGTTTGCGGGTTGGGGGCGAATTCTTCTTT
d_call: -
j_call: TRBJ1-1
v_call: TRBV6-2/TRBV6-3
clone_size: -

cdr3_aa: CASSQDRGLAAYNEQFF
cdr3_nt: TGTGCCAGCAGCCAAGATAGAGGCCTGGCCGCCTACAATGAGCAGTTCTTC
d_call: -
j_call: TRBJ2-1
v_call: TRBV4-2
clone_size: -

cdr3_aa: CSVDPGRGGEQYF
cdr3_nt: TGCAGCGTTGATCCAGGGCGGGGAGGGGAGCAGTACTTC
d_call: TRBD2
j_call: TRBJ2-7
v_call: TRBV29-1
clone_size: -

cdr3_aa: CASSVGGLSGNTIYF
cdr3_nt: TGTGCCAGCAGCGTAGGGGGCCTCTCTGGAAACACCATATATTTT
d_call: -
j_call: TRBJ1-3
v_call: TRBV9
clone_size: -

cdr3_aa: CASSLGGRTSGSNEQFF
cdr3_nt: TGTGCCAGCAGCTTAGGGGGTAGGACTAGCGGGAGCAATGAGCAGTTCTTC
d_call: TRBD2
j_call: TRBJ2-1
v_call: TRBV7-8
clone_size: -

cdr3_aa: CASSSAGYGYTF
cdr3_nt: TGTGCCAGCAGTTCCGCCGGGTATGGCTACACCTTC
d_call: -
j_call: TRBJ1-2
v_call: TRBV12-3/TRBV12-4
clone_size: -

cdr3_aa: CASSITRSSRASNQPQHF
cdr3_nt: TGTGCCAGTAGTATAACTCGCTCGTCCAGGGCCAGTAATCAGCCCCAGCATTTT
d_call: -
j_call: TRBJ1-5
v_call: TRBV19
clone_size: -

cdr3_aa: CASSQVGPSVGYTF
cdr3_nt: TGTGCCAGCAGCCAGGTCGGTCCCTCGGTTGGCTACACCTTC
d_call: -
j_call: TRBJ1-2
v_call: TRBV6-5
clone_size: -

cdr3_aa: CASSPLSGGSSYEQYF
cdr3_nt: TGTGCCAGCTCACCCCTTAGCGGGGGAAGCTCCTACGAGCAGTACTTC
d_call: TRBD2
j_call: TRBJ2-7
v_call: TRBV18
clone_size: -

cdr3_aa: CASSLGSLAGRQETQYF
cdr3_nt: TGCGCCAGCAGCTTGGGATCCCTAGCGGGAAGACAAGAGACCCAGTACTTC
d_call: TRBD2
j_call: TRBJ2-5
v_call: TRBV5-1
clone_size: -

cdr3_aa: CASSKEEAPTCYNYGYTF
cdr3_nt: TGTGCCAGCAGCAAAGAGGAGGCGCCCACCTGCTATAACTATGGCTACACCTTC
d_call: -
j_call: TRBJ1-2
v_call: TRBV21-1
clone_size: -

cdr3_aa: CASSQTETEAFF
cdr3_nt: TGTGCCAGCAGTCAAACAGAGACTGAAGCTTTCTTT
d_call: -
j_call: TRBJ1-1
v_call: TRBV6-5
clone_size: -

cdr3_aa: CASSQAGQGEEKLFF
cdr3_nt: TGCGCCAGCAGCCAAGCGGGACAGGGGGAAGAAAAACTGTTTTTT
d_call: TRBD1
j_call: TRBJ1-4
v_call: TRBV4-3
clone_size: -

cdr3_aa: CSASSAGSWETQYF
cdr3_nt: TGCAGTGCTAGTTCAGCGGGGAGTTGGGAGACCCAGTACTTC
d_call: TRBD2
j_call: TRBJ2-5
v_call: TRBV20-1
clone_size: -

cdr3_aa: CASSLGTGTGGGYEQFF
cdr3_nt: TGCGCCAGCAGCTTGGGGACCGGGACAGGGGGCGGGTATGAGCAGTTCTTC
d_call: TRBD1
j_call: TRBJ2-1
v_call: TRBV5-1
clone_size: -

cdr3_aa: CASTDPEGGYTF
cdr3_nt: TGTGCCAGCACTGACCCCGAGGGAGGCTACACCTTC
d_call: -
j_call: TRBJ1-2
v_call: TRBV7-9
clone_size: -

cdr3_aa: CASSLQGTGYGYTF
cdr3_nt: TGCGCCAGCAGCTTGCAAGGGACAGGGTATGGCTACACCTTC
d_call: TRBD1
j_call: TRBJ1-2
v_call: TRBV5-1
clone_size: -

cdr3_aa: CASSPGTSGSDEQFF
cdr3_nt: TGTGCCAGCAGCCCCGGGACTAGCGGGTCTGATGAGCAGTTCTTC
d_call: TRBD2
j_call: TRBJ2-1
v_call: TRBV6-4
clone_size: few

cdr3_aa: CASSLTDNEQFF
cdr3_nt: TGTGCCAGCAGCTTAACGGACAATGAGCAGTTCTTC
d_call: -
j_call: TRBJ2-1
v_call: TRBV11-1
clone_size: -

cdr3_aa: CASSLTSGGNTEAFF
cdr3_nt: TGTGCCAGCAGCCTTACCTCCGGGGGGAACACTGAAGCTTTCTTT
d_call: -
j_call: TRBJ1-1
v_call: TRBV14
clone_size: few

cdr3_aa: CASSLVGQGNTEAFF
cdr3_nt: TGTGCCAGTAGTTTGGTAGGGCAGGGTAACACTGAAGCTTTCTTT
d_call: -
j_call: TRBJ1-1
v_call: TRBV19
clone_size: -

cdr3_aa: CASSLPRGWYNEQFF
cdr3_nt: TGTGCCAGCAGCTTACCCAGAGGATGGTACAATGAGCAGTTCTTC
d_call: -
j_call: TRBJ2-1
v_call: TRBV5-6
clone_size: -

cdr3_aa: CASSLVELNTQYF
cdr3_nt: TGTGCCAGCAGCTTAGTAGAGCTGAATACGCAGTATTTT
d_call: -
j_call: TRBJ2-3
v_call: TRBV7-2
clone_size: -

cdr3_aa: CASGDRDFGNTIYF
cdr3_nt: TGTGCCAGCGGGGACAGGGACTTTGGAAACACCATATATTTT
d_call: TRBD1
j_call: TRBJ1-3
v_call: TRBV6-6
clone_size: -

cdr3_aa: CASSYGTSGADVHEQYF
cdr3_nt: TGCGCCAGCAGCTACGGGACTAGCGGGGCCGACGTCCACGAGCAGTACTTC
d_call: TRBD2
j_call: TRBJ2-7
v_call: TRBV5-1
clone_size: -

cdr3_aa: CASSPGQGSSYTF
cdr3_nt: TGCGCCAGCAGCCCGGGACAGGGATCTAGCTACACCTTC
d_call: TRBD1
j_call: TRBJ1-2
v_call: TRBV5-1
clone_size: -

cdr3_aa: CASSFGDRGLTEAFF
cdr3_nt: TGTGCCAGCAGCTTTGGTGACAGGGGGTTAACTGAAGCTTTCTTT
d_call: TRBD1
j_call: TRBJ1-1
v_call: TRBV7-9
clone_size: -

cdr3_aa: CASSPGVREGTDTQYF
cdr3_nt: TGTGCCAGCAGCCCCGGGGTGCGGGAGGGCACAGATACGCAGTATTTT
d_call: TRBD2
j_call: TRBJ2-3
v_call: TRBV7-8
clone_size: -

cdr3_aa: CASSQDLGTSGYYKQYF
cdr3_nt: TGCGCCAGCAGCCAAGATCTGGGGACTAGCGGGTACTACAAGCAGTACTTC
d_call: TRBD2
j_call: TRBJ2-7
v_call: TRBV4-3
clone_size: -

cdr3_aa: CASSFNPRLEQFF
cdr3_nt: TGCGCCAGCAGCTTCAATCCTAGATTAGAGCAGTTCTTC
d_call: -
j_call: TRBJ2-1
v_call: TRBV5-1
clone_size: -

cdr3_aa: CASSRASNQPQHF
cdr3_nt: TGTGCCAGCAGTAGAGCGAGCAATCAGCCCCAGCATTTT
d_call: -
j_call: TRBJ1-5
v_call: TRBV7-2
clone_size: few

cdr3_aa: CATSDDIRGRGTQYF
cdr3_nt: TGTGCCACCAGTGACGATATCAGGGGAAGAGGGACCCAGTACTTC
d_call: -
j_call: TRBJ2-5
v_call: TRBV24-1
clone_size: -

cdr3_aa: CASRIQGGWVDQPQHF
cdr3_nt: TGTGCCAGTAGGATCCAGGGAGGTTGGGTTGATCAGCCCCAGCATTTT
d_call: -
j_call: TRBJ1-5
v_call: TRBV19
clone_size: -

cdr3_aa: CASSQAGTSSYNEQFF
cdr3_nt: TGTGCCAGCAGCCAAGCCGGGACTAGCTCCTACAATGAGCAGTTCTTC
d_call: TRBD2
j_call: TRBJ2-1
v_call: TRBV4-2
clone_size: -

cdr3_aa: CASSLGASTGTNSSPLHF
cdr3_nt: TGTGCCAGCAGCTTAGGGGCCTCTACAGGAACGAATTCTTCACCCCTCCACTTT
d_call: -
j_call: TRBJ1-6
v_call: TRBV7-6
clone_size: -

cdr3_aa: CASSSQGGGEKLFF
cdr3_nt: TGCGCCAGCAGCTCACAGGGGGGCGGTGAAAAACTGTTTTTT
d_call: TRBD1
j_call: TRBJ1-4
v_call: TRBV4-1
clone_size: -

cdr3_aa: CASSPGLAGETQYF
cdr3_nt: TGTGCCAGCAGCCCCGGACTAGCGGGAGAGACCCAGTACTTC
d_call: TRBD2
j_call: TRBJ2-5
v_call: TRBV7-2
clone_size: -

cdr3_aa: CSVGTLAGGGTGELFF
cdr3_nt: TGCAGCGTGGGGACGTTAGCGGGAGGAGGTACCGGGGAGCTGTTTTTT
d_call: TRBD2
j_call: TRBJ2-2
v_call: TRBV29-1
clone_size: once

cdr3_aa: CASSGMTAGGRIQTQYF
cdr3_nt: TGTGCCAGCAGCGGGATGACTGCGGGGGGACGGATACAGACCCAGTACTTC
d_call: TRBD2
j_call: TRBJ2-5
v_call: TRBV7-8
clone_size: once

cdr3_aa: CASSLLGGAGKLFF
cdr3_nt: TGTGCCAGCAGCCTACTTGGGGGCGCGGGAAAACTGTTTTTT
d_call: -
j_call: TRBJ1-4
v_call: TRBV28
clone_size: -

cdr3_aa: CASRRSGSSYNEQFF
cdr3_nt: TGTGCCAGCAGAAGGAGCGGGAGTTCCTACAATGAGCAGTTCTTC
d_call: TRBD2
j_call: TRBJ2-1
v_call: TRBV27
clone_size: -

cdr3_aa: CASSYPRDRGKVNSGNTIYF
cdr3_nt: TGTGCCAGCAGTTACCCCCGGGACAGGGGGAAGGTCAACTCTGGAAACACCATATATTTT
d_call: TRBD1
j_call: TRBJ1-3
v_call: TRBV6-2/TRBV6-3
clone_size: once

cdr3_aa: CASSAGTGKTFYGYTF
cdr3_nt: TGTGCCAGCAGCGCCGGGACAGGAAAAACCTTCTATGGCTACACCTTC
d_call: TRBD1
j_call: TRBJ1-2
v_call: TRBV7-2
clone_size: -

cdr3_aa: CSVEVTRLGEQFF
cdr3_nt: TGCAGCGTTGAGGTCACCAGGTTGGGTGAGCAGTTCTTC
d_call: -
j_call: TRBJ2-1
v_call: TRBV29-1
clone_size: -

cdr3_aa: CASKGLAGENEQFF
cdr3_nt: TGTGCCAGCAAGGGACTAGCGGGAGAAAATGAGCAGTTCTTC
d_call: TRBD2
j_call: TRBJ2-1
v_call: TRBV2
clone_size: -

cdr3_aa: CASSSLAGKSYEQYF
cdr3_nt: TGCGCCAGCAGCTCACTAGCGGGAAAGAGCTACGAGCAGTACTTC
d_call: TRBD2
j_call: TRBJ2-7
v_call: TRBV5-1
clone_size: -

cdr3_aa: CASSGLGGFGQETQYF
cdr3_nt: TGTGCCAGCTCAGGCCTGGGAGGATTCGGGCAAGAGACCCAGTACTTC
d_call: -
j_call: TRBJ2-5
v_call: TRBV18
clone_size: -

cdr3_aa: CASSLIGVSGKVADTQYF
cdr3_nt: TGTGCCAGCAGCTTAATCGGGGTGAGCGGGAAGGTGGCAGATACGCAGTATTTT
d_call: TRBD2
j_call: TRBJ2-3
v_call: TRBV7-3
clone_size: few

cdr3_aa: CASSRQDTEAFF
cdr3_nt: TGTGCCAGCAGCCGCCAGGACACTGAAGCTTTCTTT
d_call: -
j_call: TRBJ1-1
v_call: TRBV28
clone_size: -

cdr3_aa: CASSLTTGDQPQHF
cdr3_nt: TGTGCCAGCAGTCTAACCACAGGTGATCAGCCCCAGCATTTT
d_call: -
j_call: TRBJ1-5
v_call: TRBV6-5
clone_size: -